This passage covers 4 T cell receptor beta chains from one sample sequenced in a study of tumour-infiltrating T cells in Burkitt lymphoma. Assay used: immunoSEQ multiplex PCR; TCRdb lists only in-frame clones, some missing. The sample shows more than 700 clones, roughly a fifth of them seen only once. Sequencing used tumor tissue. These receptors came from a human donor with Burkitt lymphoma.

This clone rates as large. This chain uses TRBV30 with TRBJ1-1; no clear D. V lost 2 bases and J 0 bases, leaving 7 bases between the germline ends. This CDR3 has 13 residues. CDR1 is GTSNPN and CDR2 is SVGIG in the germline V gene (reference sequence). CDR3 nucleotides: TGTGCCTGGAGTTTAGTCATGAACACTGAAGCTTTCTTT. It codes for CAWSLVMNTEAFF.

This clone was observed a few times. The J gene is TRBJ2-5, the V gene TRBV6-1, with a possible D match to TRBD2 (5 bases). Germline V gene data show CDR1 as MNHNS and CDR2 as SASEGT. The V and J ends lost 8 bases and 5 bases respectively, with 15 bases between them. The length of the CDR3 is 13 residues. This CDR3 is CASSGSGVETQYF. The CDR3 DNA sequence: TGTGCCAGCTCCGGATCCGGGGTGGAGACCCAGTACTTC.

This clone turned up a few times. The chain uses TRBV2 and TRBJ2-1; D might be TRBD2 (5 bases). V lost 1 base to trimming and J lost 2 bases, with 9 bases between them. This CDR3 is 15 amino acids long. Germline V gives CDR1 SNHLY, CDR2 FYNNEI. The CDR3 DNA follows: TGTGCCAGCAGTGAAGAGCGGAGTACCTACAATGAGCAGTTCTTC. It encodes CASSEERSTYNEQFF.

This clone showed up just a few times. V usage is TRBV7-2 and J usage is TRBJ1-2; 7 nucleotides line up with TRBD1. Germline lookup yields CDR1 SGHTA and CDR2 FQGNSA. This CDR3 is 14 amino acids long. The J segment lost 4 bases and the V segment lost 0 bases, leaving 2 bases of the junction unmatched. The chain's CDR3 is CASSLAGQAYGYTF. The CDR3, as DNA: TGTGCCAGCAGCTTAGCCGGACAGGCCTATGGCTACACCTTC.